Shown below are 8 T cell receptor beta chains from a single sample sequenced in a study of T cell responses to AZD1222 COVID-19 vaccine (dated by TCRdb to the early 2020s). Per the publication, the time point label means: about 28 days (+/-7) after the second vaccine dose. Library generation was performed with the immunoSEQ multiplex PCR assay. The table comes from immuneACCESS by way of TCRdb, which keeps in-frame sequences with V and J called. Part of the clones is missing from these tables; in studies checked, under half for an unresolved V gene and the rest for unknown reasons. The sample table shows 110,000 to 150,000 clones, and roughly 90% are seen once. The ten biggest clones cover about 3.5% of the sample. Sequencing used peripheral blood, obtained 28 days after the second AZD1222 dose. The receptors derive from an adult who received the AZD1222 COVID-19 vaccine.

The chain employs TRBV18 and TRBJ2-3; D is unclear. Germline V CDR1 and CDR2: KGHSH, LQKENI. Trimming removed 3 bases at V and 0 bases at J, with 13 bases between. This CDR3 has 16 amino acids. In nucleotides, the CDR3 is TGTGCCAGCTCACCGTGGCAGACCCCTAGCACAGATACGCAGTATTTT. Protein: CASSPWQTPSTDTQYF.

The rearrangement links TRBV18 to TRBJ2-1, with 7 bases matching TRBD2. Per germline, CDR1 KGHSH and CDR2 LQKENI. The CDR3 extends over 18 amino acids. Losses at the gene ends were 5 bases for V and 0 bases for J; bases not matched to a gene: 13. The chain's CDR3 is CASSGRDYSRLSYNEQFF. DNA for the CDR3: TGTGCCAGCTCAGGAAGGGACTACTCACGGCTCTCCTACAATGAGCAGTTCTTC.

The rearrangement links TRBV5-4 to TRBJ2-2, with TRBD2 identical over 14 bases. The junction had 12 bases not matched to a gene; V was cut back by 5 bases and J by 3 bases. From germline, CDR1 is SGHNT and CDR2 YYREEE (reference sequence). This CDR3 spans 19 amino acids. The CDR3 spells CASSRIGTSGSKDTGELFF. The CDR3 DNA sequence: TGTGCCAGCAGTCGGATAGGGACTAGCGGGAGCAAGGACACCGGGGAGCTGTTTTTT. Full variable domain (rest looked up from reference TRBV5-4 and TRBJ2-2): ETGVTQSPTHLIKTRGQQVTLRCSSQSGHNTVSWYQQALGQGPQFIFQYYREEENGRGNFPPRFSGLQFPNYSSELNVNALELDDSALYLCASSRIGTSGSKDTGELFFGEGSRLTVL.

V is TRBV21-1 and J is TRBJ2-7; the listed D gene, TRBD2, was not tested against the DNA. TRBV21-1 is reported as a pseudogene. This CDR3 is 15 amino acids long. The CDR3 loop reads CASSKWGGEGTEQYF. The CDR3 region has the DNA TGTGCCAGCAGCAAATGGGGGGGCGAGGGTACCGAGCAGTACTTC.

The genes are TRBV9 and TRBJ2-1, with D possibly TRBD2 on 6 matching bases. This CDR3 spans 15 amino acids. Germline V gene data show CDR1 as SGDLS and CDR2 as YYNGEE. V was clipped by 0 bases and J by 2 bases, with 9 bases between them. The CDR3 bases are TGTGCCAGCAGCGTAGATGGCGGGACCTACAATGAGCAGTTCTTC. Translating it yields CASSVDGGTYNEQFF.

The chain joins TRBV20-1 to TRBJ1-5, with D perhaps matching TRBD1 (5 bases). V lost 3 bases to trimming and J lost 4 bases, with 10 bases between them. The CDR3 has 13 amino acids. Germline CDR1 is DFQATT and CDR2 is SNEGSKA (reference sequence). The CDR3 bases are TGCAGTGCTAGTTCCAGGGATAATCAGCCCCAGCATTTT. It yields the protein CSASSRDNQPQHF.

This clone was picked up one time. The chain carries TRBV9 and TRBJ2-5; TRBD2 aligns across 13 bases. This CDR3 region has 15 residues. The germline CDR1 and CDR2 sequences are SGDLS and YYNGEE. The J segment lost 4 bases and the V segment lost 3 bases, leaving 3 bases of the junction unmatched. The CDR3 spells CASSATSGRRETQYF. CDR3 DNA sequence: TGTGCCAGCAGCGCGACTAGCGGGAGGAGAGAGACCCAGTACTTC.

The CDR3 DNA reads TGTGCCAGCAGCCCCCTAGGCGCCGGGCCAAGCTACGAGCAGTACTTC. As protein: CASSPLGAGPSYEQYF. The chain has TRBV14 and TRBJ2-7; no clear D gene. Germline V CDR1 and CDR2: SGHDN, FVKESK. V dropped 4 bases and J dropped 3 bases, with 19 bases sitting between them. This CDR3 is built from 16 residues. Variable domain in full (rest from reference TRBV14 and TRBJ2-7): EAGVTQFPSHSVIEKGQTVTLRCDPISGHDNLYWYRRVMGKEIKFLLHFVKESKQDESGMPNNRFLAERTGGTYSTLKVQPAELEDSGVYFCASSPLGAGPSYEQYFGPGTRLTVT.